A single sample is the source of the 30 T cell receptor beta chains below, sequenced in a study of identical twins. A single record per CDR3 protein comes from TCRdb applying MiXCR to the 5' RACE reads. The sample holds some 250,000 distinct CDR3 sequences, over 5.5% seen once. These data were likewise used in another study, on T cells expressing NK-cell markers.

The sequenced sample was CD8+ T cells sorted from blood. The receptors originated from a young woman in good health.

This clonotype was detected many times. This sequence joins TRBV27 and TRBJ2-2; 9 bases align to TRBD2. This CDR3 has 16 amino acids. V shed 4 bases and J 6 bases; nucleotides not matched to a gene: 9. CDR1 and CDR2 (germline): MNHEY, SMNVEV (reference sequence). This CDR3 is CASSSWSGRRPGELFF. CDR3 DNA sequence: TGTGCCAGCAGTTCGTGGAGCGGGAGGAGGCCCGGGGAGCTGTTTTTT.

The gene calls are TRBV7-8 and TRBJ1-1; possible D gene TRBD1, 6 bases. V was clipped by 1 base and J by 3 bases, with 9 bases between them. CDR1 and CDR2 (germline): SGHVS, FQNEAQ. The CDR3 runs 14 residues. For the CDR3, the DNA is TGTGCCAGCAGCTTAGGGGGGCTTTACACTGAAGCTTTCTTT. Encoded protein: CASSLGGLYTEAFF.

In this sample, this clonotype turned up many times. The chain recombines TRBV12-3 or TRBV12-4 with TRBJ2-3, with 7 bases fitting TRBD2. The CDR3 runs 15 residues. The J segment lost 2 bases and the V segment lost 3 bases, leaving 5 bases of the junction unmatched. The CDR3 DNA reads TGTGCCAGCAGTTTTAACGGGGGGACCACAGATACGCAGTATTTT. This sequence encodes CASSFNGGTTDTQYF.

V gene TRBV7-9 combines with J gene TRBJ2-7, with 10 bases that match TRBD1. There are 15 residues in the CDR3. Germline V lookup: CDR1 SEHNR, CDR2 FQNEAQ (reference sequence). After removal of 5 bases from V and 7 bases from J, the junction contained 11 bases not matched to a gene. CDR3 protein: CASSPGTGALREQYF. Here the CDR3 DNA reads TGTGCCAGCAGCCCGGGGACAGGGGCACTTAGAGAGCAGTACTTC.

The chain couples TRBV6-5 to TRBJ2-1, with 12 bases that match TRBD2. The V and J ends lost 2 bases and 4 bases, in that order; junction bases with no gene match: 6. Germline V gene sequence: CDR1 MNHEY, CDR2 SVGAGI. The CDR3 runs 17 residues. CDR3 DNA sequence: TGTGCCAGCAGTTACCATCCTAGCGGGGGGGTATACAATGAGCAGTTCTTC. Translating gives CASSYHPSGGVYNEQFF.

The chain carries TRBV7-2 and TRBJ2-1, with 7 bases aligning to TRBD2. V lost 0 bases, J lost 5 bases, and 7 bases stayed unmatched. This CDR3 comprises 16 residues. Germline CDR1 and CDR2: SGHTA and FQGNSA. This chain's CDR3 is CASSLAGLGIHNEQFF. CDR3 in DNA: TGTGCCAGCAGCTTAGCCGGACTAGGCATCCACAATGAGCAGTTCTTC.

In its sample, this clonotype was seen many times. The V and J genes are TRBV20-1 and TRBJ1-5; 10 nucleotides line up with TRBD1. Germline trimming cut 0 bases from V and 7 bases from J; bases unmatched to any gene: 6. Germline CDR1 is DFQATT and CDR2 is SNEGSKA (reference sequence). This CDR3 region has 15 residues. The CDR3, as DNA: TGCAGTGCTAGAGATGAGGGACAGGGGTACCAGCCCCAGCATTTT. Its protein is CSARDEGQGYQPQHF.

This clonotype has a handful of counts. This chain connects TRBV6-2 or TRBV6-3 to TRBJ2-1, with 10 nucleotides matching TRBD1. The CDR3 is made up of 13 amino acids. V dropped 5 bases and J dropped 9; count of bases not matched to a gene: 4. Germline V lookup: CDR1 MNHEY, CDR2 SVGEGT. DNA for the CDR3: TGTGCCAGCAGTCCGGACAGGGGGAGTGAGCAGTTCTTC. Translation: CASSPDRGSEQFF.

This clonotype showed up just a few times. The chain couples TRBV6-1 to TRBJ2-1, with D perhaps matching TRBD2 (6 bases). V lost 4 bases and J 8 bases, leaving 12 bases between the germline ends. In germline, CDR1 is MNHNS, CDR2 SASEGT. The CDR3 covers 13 residues. The CDR3 DNA reads as TGTGCCAGCAGTGGGGACCCGGGGGATGAGCAGTTCTTC. Translated: CASSGDPGDEQFF.

This clonotype was found many times. The chain carries TRBV12-3 or TRBV12-4 and TRBJ2-4; 7 bases map to TRBD2. The CDR3 has 15 residues. V was pared by 3 bases and J by 6 bases, with 8 bases of the junction left unmatched. The CDR3 loop is CASSFAAGDPNIQYF. The CDR3 DNA reads TGTGCCAGCAGTTTCGCGGCGGGAGACCCAAACATTCAGTACTTC.

This clonotype appeared a few times. The chain combines TRBV6-2 or TRBV6-3 with TRBJ1-5; the D is unclear. Trimming removed 1 base at V and 3 bases at J, with 13 bases between. There are 16 residues in the CDR3. Germline CDR1 and CDR2: MNHEY and SVGEGT. For the CDR3, the DNA is TGTGCCAGCAGTTACTTCGAGGGCCAGCACAATCAGCCCCAGCATTTT. Protein sequence: CASSYFEGQHNQPQHF.

The chain employs TRBV5-1 and TRBJ1-5; 8 bases line up with TRBD1. CDR3 length: 16 residues. V lost 0 bases and J lost 4; bases outside the gene matches: 6. The V gene's germline CDR1 is SGHRS and CDR2 YFSETQ. The CDR3 sequence is CASSLGTGFDNQPQHF. The CDR3 DNA is TGCGCCAGCAGCTTGGGGACAGGGTTCGATAATCAGCCCCAGCATTTT.

This clonotype occurred a few times. The rearrangement joins TRBV4-3 to TRBJ2-7, with 9 positions matching TRBD2. The CDR3 is 14 amino acids. With V trimmed by 2 bases and J by 5 bases, 4 bases remained unmatched. Germline V CDR1 and CDR2: LGHNA, YSLEER. The CDR3 spells CASSQFSGSNEQYF. The CDR3 nucleotides are TGCGCCAGCAGCCAATTTAGCGGGAGCAACGAGCAGTACTTC.

A few counts support this clonotype. The chain has TRBV12-3 or TRBV12-4 and TRBJ1-5; 9 bases agree with TRBD1. V lost 3 bases, J lost 6 bases, and 3 bases stayed unmatched. The CDR3 sequence is 14 residues long. For the CDR3, the DNA is TGTGCCAGCAGTTTTACAGGGGGCGGTCAGCCCCAGCATTTT. Protein: CASSFTGGGQPQHF.

This clonotype was detected a few times. The V call is TRBV6-5, the J call TRBJ2-2, with D tentatively TRBD1 or TRBD2 (5 bases each). The V and J ends lost 1 base and 4 bases respectively, with 19 bases between them. The CDR3 has 18 residues. Per germline, CDR1 MNHEY and CDR2 SVGAGI. The CDR3 sequence: CASSYWGGGPAGTGELFF. The DNA of the CDR3 is TGTGCCAGCAGTTACTGGGGCGGCGGCCCGGCGGGCACCGGGGAGCTGTTTTTT.

V usage is TRBV9 and J usage is TRBJ2-7; D unresolved. V was trimmed by 2 bases and J by 3 bases, leaving 9 bases between them. The V gene's germline CDR1 is SGDLS and CDR2 YYNGEE. CDR3 length equals 13 residues. The CDR3 sequence: CASSVYPNYEQYF. The CDR3 DNA reads as TGTGCCAGCAGCGTTTACCCCAACTACGAGCAGTACTTC.

This clonotype came up a few times. The chain joins TRBV11-3 to TRBJ2-2; D might be TRBD2 (7 bases). The CDR3 loop spans 16 amino acids. Germline CDR1 SGHNT, CDR2 YENEEA. V dropped 5 bases and J dropped 5 bases, with 18 bases sitting between them. This CDR3 reads CASSPEGEGRTGELFF. The CDR3, as DNA: TGTGCCAGCAGCCCGGAGGGGGAGGGCCGTACCGGGGAGCTGTTTTTT.

This clonotype has at least ten counts. The gene calls are TRBV4-3 and TRBJ2-1, with TRBD2 matching 7 bases. CDR1 and CDR2 from the germline V gene are LGHNA and YSLEER. The CDR3 loop spans 16 amino acids. J was trimmed by 7 bases and V by 1 base; bases with no gene match: 10. The CDR3 loop reads CASSQGLADSSNEQFF. The CDR3, as DNA: TGCGCCAGCAGCCAAGGACTAGCAGATTCTTCTAATGAGCAGTTCTTC.

This clonotype was seen a few times. The chain joins TRBV7-3 to TRBJ2-3; 8 bases map to TRBD2. The CDR3 runs to 16 residues. Germline CDR1 SGHTA, CDR2 FQGTGA. V trimming: 4 bases; J trimming: 1 base; junction bases outside the gene matches: 7. The CDR3 DNA reads TGTGCCAGCAGCTACTACGGGGGGGCGGGCACAGATACGCAGTATTTT. As protein: CASSYYGGAGTDTQYF. Using reference TRBV7-3 and TRBJ2-3 for the parts outside the CDR3, the full variable domain is GAGVSQTPSNKVTEKGKYVELRCDPISGHTALYWYRQSLGQGPEFLIYFQGTGAADDSGLPNDRFFAVRPEGSVSTLKIQRTERGDSAVYLCASSYYGGAGTDTQYFGPGTRLTVL.

Many counts were recorded for this clonotype. This sequence joins TRBV12-3 or TRBV12-4 and TRBJ1-3, with D unclear. This CDR3 region has 13 residues. Trimming removed 3 bases from V and 8 bases from J, with 11 bases in between. The CDR3 DNA follows: TGTGCCAGCAGTTTTTCGGCGAAGGACACCATATATTTT. Protein sequence: CASSFSAKDTIYF.

This clonotype was observed a handful of times. The chain joins TRBV20-1 to TRBJ1-5; a possible D gene is TRBD1 (5 bases). The CDR3 is 12 residues long. The germline V gene encodes CDR1 DFQATT and CDR2 SNEGSKA (reference sequence). The V end was cut by 2 bases, the J end by 7 bases, with 9 bases between. The CDR3 reads CSARQGQQPQHF. The CDR3 DNA is TGCAGTGCTAGACAGGGTCAGCAGCCCCAGCATTTT.

V and J are TRBV5-1 and TRBJ2-7; tentatively, D is TRBD1 (5 bases). V was cut by 1 base and J by 3 bases, with 11 bases left in between. The CDR3 runs 14 residues. The V gene's germline CDR1 is SGHRS and CDR2 YFSETQ. The CDR3 region is CASSLRQGLYEQYF. The CDR3 DNA reads TGCGCCAGCAGCTTGAGGCAGGGCCTCTACGAGCAGTACTTC.

This clonotype was observed a few times. The V call is TRBV11-2, the J call TRBJ1-2, with TRBD1 matching 7 bases. The CDR3 contains 13 residues. Germline V gene data show CDR1 as SGHAT and CDR2 as FQNNGV. V was pared by 11 bases and J by 6 bases, with 12 bases of the junction left unmatched. The CDR3 bases are TGTGCCGTCCACACTGGGACAGTCCATGGCTACACCTTC. Its protein product is CAVHTGTVHGYTF. Combining the CDR3 with reference TRBV11-2 and TRBJ1-2 gives the whole variable domain EAGVAQSPRYKIIEKRQSVAFWCNPISGHATLYWYQQILGQGPKLLIQFQNNGVVDDSQLPKDRFSAERLKGVDSTLKIQPAKLEDSAVYLCAVHTGTVHGYTFGSGTRLTVV.

This clonotype was detected many times. The gene calls are TRBV29-1 and TRBJ2-2, with 7 bases lining up with TRBD1. CDR1 and CDR2 (germline): SQVTM, ANQGSEA. The J segment lost 3 bases and the V segment lost 4 bases, leaving 8 bases of the junction unmatched. CDR3 length: 15 residues. Here the CDR3 reads CSVVSGQWDTGELFF. The CDR3 bases are TGCAGCGTTGTGTCGGGACAGTGGGACACCGGGGAGCTGTTTTTT.

The V call is TRBV4-3, the J call TRBJ2-7, with TRBD2 as a possible D gene (5 bases). Looked up from germline, CDR1 is LGHNA and CDR2 is YSLEER. The CDR3 has 15 amino acids. Trimming left V 3 bases short and J 0 bases short, with 12 bases between. In nucleotides, the CDR3 is TGCGCCAGCAGCCAGTCCCTGGGGAGCTCCTACGAGCAGTACTTC. Translated: CASSQSLGSSYEQYF.

This clonotype was detected ten times or more. Mismatch with germline at one junction end may stem from a read error. This chain uses TRBV7-6 with TRBJ2-3; 8 nucleotides align to TRBD2. CDR1 is SGHVS and CDR2 is FNYEAQ in the germline V gene. This CDR3 has 12 residues. The CDR3 DNA is TGTGCCAGCAGCTCCCCGTCCGGGACTAGAAAGTTT. Protein: CASSSPSGTRKF.

Judged by abundance, this clonotype is medium-sized. The V gene is TRBV27, the J gene TRBJ2-6, with 7 bases aligning to TRBD1. This CDR3 spans 14 amino acids. Germline V gene lookup returns CDR1 MNHEY and CDR2 SMNVEV (reference sequence). The V segment lost 6 bases and the J segment 1 base; nucleotides outside the gene matches: 0. The CDR3 DNA sequence: TGTGCCAGCAGACAGGGGTCTGGGGCCAACGTCCTGACTTTC. Its protein product is CASRQGSGANVLTF.

The rearrangement links TRBV5-6 to TRBJ2-2; no definite D call. The CDR3 has 13 residues. Trimming left V 7 bases short and J 0 bases short, with 7 bases between. Germline assignment: CDR1 SGHDT and CDR2 YYEEEE. In DNA form, the CDR3 reads TGTGCCAGCCCCGACTCGAACACCGGGGAGCTGTTTTTT. Its protein is CASPDSNTGELFF.

Many counts were recorded for this clonotype. V is TRBV27 and J is TRBJ1-4; D is perhaps TRBD1 (6 bases). This CDR3 spans 16 amino acids. V was clipped by 5 bases and J by 2 bases, with 15 bases between them. Germline CDR1 is MNHEY and CDR2 is SMNVEV (reference sequence). The DNA of the CDR3 is TGTGCCAGCAGTCCTCACCCAGGGGCCACTAATGAAAAACTGTTTTTT. Its translation is CASSPHPGATNEKLFF.

In this sample, this clonotype turned up a few times. The chain employs TRBV5-1 and TRBJ1-5; D unclear. CDR1 SGHRS and CDR2 YFSETQ come from the germline V gene. The CDR3 runs to 15 residues. The V end lost 4 bases, the J end lost 3 bases, and 14 bases lay between the germline ends. CDR3 protein: CASSLNGAPNQPQHF. DNA for the CDR3: TGCGCCAGCAGCCTGAACGGCGCCCCCAATCAGCCCCAGCATTTT. The full variable domain, rest sourced from reference TRBV5-1 and TRBJ1-5, is KAGVTQTPRYLIKTRGQQVTLSCSPISGHRSVSWYQQTPGQGLQFLFEYFSETQRNKGNFPGRFSGRQFSNSRSEMNVSTLELGDSALYLCASSLNGAPNQPQHFGDGTRLSIL.